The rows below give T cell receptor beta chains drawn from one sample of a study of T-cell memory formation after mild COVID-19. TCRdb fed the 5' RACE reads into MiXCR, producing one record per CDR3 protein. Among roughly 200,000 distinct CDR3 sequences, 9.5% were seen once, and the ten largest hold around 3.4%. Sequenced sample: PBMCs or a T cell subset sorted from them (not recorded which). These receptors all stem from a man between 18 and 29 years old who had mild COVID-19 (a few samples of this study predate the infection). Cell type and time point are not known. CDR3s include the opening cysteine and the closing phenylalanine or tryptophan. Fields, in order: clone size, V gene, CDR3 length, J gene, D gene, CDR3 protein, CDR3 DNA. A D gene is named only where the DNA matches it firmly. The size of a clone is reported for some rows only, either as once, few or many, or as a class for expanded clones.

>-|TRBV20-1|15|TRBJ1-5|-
CSARSPDAINQPQHF
TGCAGTGCTAGATCGCCCGACGCGATCAATCAGCCCCAGCATTTT
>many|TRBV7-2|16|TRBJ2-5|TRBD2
CASSFESTGGGETQYF
TGTGCCAGCAGCTTTGAGTCGACGGGGGGTGGGGAGACCCAGTACTTC
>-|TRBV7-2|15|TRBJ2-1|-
CASSFGWGGDNEQFF
TGTGCCAGCAGCTTCGGATGGGGTGGGGACAATGAGCAGTTCTTC
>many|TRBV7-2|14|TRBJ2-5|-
CASSLEGGRKTQYF
TGTGCCAGCAGCTTAGAGGGGGGGCGAAAGACCCAGTACTTC
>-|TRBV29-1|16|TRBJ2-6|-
CSVDTGGTSGANVLTF
TGCAGCGTTGATACAGGAGGCACATCTGGGGCCAACGTCCTGACTTTC
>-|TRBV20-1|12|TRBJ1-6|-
CSAMDRTPPLHF
TGCAGTGCTATGGACAGAACGCCACCCCTCCACTTT
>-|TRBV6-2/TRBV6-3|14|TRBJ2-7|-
CASSYSGSIYEQYF
TGTGCCAGCAGTTACTCGGGATCAATCTACGAGCAGTACTTC
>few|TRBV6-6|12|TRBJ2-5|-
CASSYTKETQYF
TGTGCCAGCAGTTACACTAAAGAGACCCAGTACTTC
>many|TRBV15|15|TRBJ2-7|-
CATSAGQHHSYEQYF
TGTGCCACCAGCGCGGGACAGCACCACTCCTACGAGCAGTACTTC
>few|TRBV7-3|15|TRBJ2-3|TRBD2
CASSARGGTTDTQYF
TGTGCCAGCAGCGCAAGGGGAGGGACCACAGATACGCAGTATTTT
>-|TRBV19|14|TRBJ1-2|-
CASSGVQGNYGYTF
TGTGCCAGTAGCGGAGTCCAGGGGAACTATGGCTACACCTTC
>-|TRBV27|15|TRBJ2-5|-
CASALWTAGKETQYF
TGTGCCAGCGCCTTATGGACTGCAGGCAAAGAGACCCAGTACTTC
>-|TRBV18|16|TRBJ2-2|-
CASSPRSSGLTGELFF
TGTGCCAGCTCACCCCGGAGTAGCGGTTTAACCGGGGAGCTGTTTTTT
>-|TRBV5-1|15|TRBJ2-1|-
CASSLDGGPYNEQFF
TGCGCCAGCAGCTTGGATGGGGGGCCTTACAATGAGCAGTTCTTC
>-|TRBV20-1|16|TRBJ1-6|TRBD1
CSAHPSQGAVNSPLHF
TGCAGTGCCCATCCCTCACAGGGGGCGGTCAATTCACCCCTCCACTTT
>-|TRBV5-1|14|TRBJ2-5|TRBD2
CASSFYSGRETQYF
TGCGCCAGCAGCTTCTATAGCGGGCGGGAGACCCAGTACTTC
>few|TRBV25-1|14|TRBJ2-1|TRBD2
CASSRVAGGNEQFF
TGTGCCAGCAGTAGAGTAGCGGGGGGCAATGAGCAGTTCTTC
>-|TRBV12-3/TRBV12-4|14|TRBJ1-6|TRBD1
CASSFQDRGSPLHF
TGTGCCAGCAGTTTTCAGGACAGGGGATCACCCCTCCACTTT
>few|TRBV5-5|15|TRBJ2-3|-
CASSWEVRRTDTQYF
TGTGCCAGCAGCTGGGAGGTACGTCGCACAGATACGCAGTATTTT
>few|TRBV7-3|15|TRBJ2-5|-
CASSSAGLFGETQYF
TGTGCCAGCAGCTCCGCCGGACTATTTGGGGAGACCCAGTACTTC
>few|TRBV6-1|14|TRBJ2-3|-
CASIRTFSTDTQYF
TGTGCCAGCATACGGACCTTTAGCACAGATACGCAGTATTTT
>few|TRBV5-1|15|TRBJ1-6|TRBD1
CASSLGTGANSPLHF
TGCGCCAGCAGCTTGGGGACAGGGGCTAATTCACCCCTCCACTTT
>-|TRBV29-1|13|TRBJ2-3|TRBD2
CSVVGGSTDTQYF
TGCAGCGTTGTGGGGGGGAGCACAGATACGCAGTATTTT
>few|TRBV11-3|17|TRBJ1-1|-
CASSLLAQGLINTEAFF
TGTGCCAGCAGCTTATTAGCCCAGGGCTTAATCAACACTGAAGCTTTCTTT
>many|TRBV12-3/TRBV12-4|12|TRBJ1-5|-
CASNRGESPQHF
TGTGCCAGCAACCGGGGGGAGAGCCCCCAGCATTTT
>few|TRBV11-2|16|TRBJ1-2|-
CASSSLRRGRGYGYTF
TGTGCCAGCAGCTCCTTACGCAGGGGAAGGGGCTATGGCTACACCTTC
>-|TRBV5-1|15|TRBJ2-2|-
CASRAVGQNTGELFF
TGCGCCAGCAGAGCGGTGGGACAGAACACCGGGGAGCTGTTTTTT
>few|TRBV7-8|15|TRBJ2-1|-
CASSPVGTLGNEQFF
TGTGCCAGCAGCCCGGTCGGGACGCTTGGCAATGAGCAGTTCTTC
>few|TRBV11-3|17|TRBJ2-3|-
CASSLEGALREGNTQYF
TGTGCCAGCAGCTTAGAAGGCGCCCTGAGGGAAGGGAATACGCAGTATTTT
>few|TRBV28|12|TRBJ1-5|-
CASSRLNQPQHF
TGTGCCAGCAGCCGACTGAATCAGCCCCAGCATTTT
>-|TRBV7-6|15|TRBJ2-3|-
CASGGRGQTTDTQYF
TGTGCCAGCGGGGGACGGGGTCAGACCACAGATACGCAGTATTTT
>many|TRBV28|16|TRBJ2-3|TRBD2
CASTRGRDGYTDTQYF
TGTGCCAGCACCCGCGGGAGGGACGGTTACACAGATACGCAGTATTTT
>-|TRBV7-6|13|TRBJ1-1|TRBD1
CASSLAQGTEAFF
TGTGCCAGCAGCTTAGCACAGGGGACCGAAGCTTTCTTT
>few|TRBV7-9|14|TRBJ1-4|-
CASSVWDLNEKLFF
TGTGCCAGCAGCGTATGGGACCTAAATGAAAAACTGTTTTTT
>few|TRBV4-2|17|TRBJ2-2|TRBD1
CASSQDSGDRNTGELFF
TGTGCCAGCAGCCAAGACTCAGGGGACAGGAACACCGGGGAGCTGTTTTTT
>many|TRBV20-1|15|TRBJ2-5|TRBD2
CSARDARGAQETQYF
TGCAGTGCTAGAGATGCGCGGGGGGCCCAAGAGACCCAGTACTTC
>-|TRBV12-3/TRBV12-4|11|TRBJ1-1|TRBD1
CASSPGQVALF
TGTGCCAGCAGTCCGGGACAGGTAGCTTTATTT
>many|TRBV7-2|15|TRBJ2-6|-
CASSSYSLGANVLTF
TGTGCCAGCAGCTCCTATAGCCTCGGGGCCAACGTCCTGACTTTC
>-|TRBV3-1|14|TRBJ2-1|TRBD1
CASSRQGEHNEQFF
TGTGCCAGTTCCCGACAGGGGGAGCACAATGAGCAGTTCTTC
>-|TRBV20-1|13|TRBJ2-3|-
CSAIGGGADTQYF
TGCAGTGCCATAGGCGGGGGCGCAGATACGCAGTATTTT
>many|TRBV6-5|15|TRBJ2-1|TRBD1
CASSTRQGARNEQFF
TGTGCCAGCAGTACAAGACAGGGGGCGCGGAATGAGCAGTTCTTC
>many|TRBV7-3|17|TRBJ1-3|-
CASSPGPAGYSGNTIYF
TGTGCCAGCAGCCCCGGACCCGCGGGGTACTCTGGAAACACCATATATTTT
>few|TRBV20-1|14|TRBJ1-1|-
CSARARGGNTEAFF
TGCAGTGCTAGAGCTAGAGGGGGAAACACTGAAGCTTTCTTT
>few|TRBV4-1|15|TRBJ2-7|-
CASSQGEQVPYEQYF
TGCGCCAGCAGCCAAGGAGAACAGGTTCCCTACGAGCAGTACTTC